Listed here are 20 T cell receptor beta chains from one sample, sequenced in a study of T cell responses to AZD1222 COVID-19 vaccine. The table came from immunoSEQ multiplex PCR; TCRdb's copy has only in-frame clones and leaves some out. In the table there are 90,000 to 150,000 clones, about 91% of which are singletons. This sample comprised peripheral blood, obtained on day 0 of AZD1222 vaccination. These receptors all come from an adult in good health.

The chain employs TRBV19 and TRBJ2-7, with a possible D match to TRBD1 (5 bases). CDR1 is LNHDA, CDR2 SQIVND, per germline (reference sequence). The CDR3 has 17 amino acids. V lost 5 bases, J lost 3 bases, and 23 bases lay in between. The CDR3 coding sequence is TGTGCCAGTAGTGTCTCCTATCAGTCAGGACACCTCTACGAGCAGTACTTC. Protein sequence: CASSVSYQSGHLYEQYF.

This CDR3 is CASSNQGPSSNQPQHF. In DNA, the CDR3 is TGTGCCAGCAGCAACCAGGGGCCCAGTAGCAATCAGCCCCAGCATTTT. This chain uses TRBV7-9 with TRBJ1-5; a possible D gene is TRBD1 (6 bases). Germline loops: CDR1 SEHNR, CDR2 FQNEAQ (reference sequence). The CDR3 length is 16 residues. V was cut by 5 bases and J by 0 bases, with 14 bases left in between. The variable domain in full, completed from reference TRBV7-9 and TRBJ1-5, reads DTGVSQNPRHKITKRGQNVTFRCDPISEHNRLYWYRQTLGQGPEFLTYFQNEAQLEKSRLLSDRFSAERPKGSFSTLEIQRTEQGDSAMYLCASSNQGPSSNQPQHFGDGTRLSIL.

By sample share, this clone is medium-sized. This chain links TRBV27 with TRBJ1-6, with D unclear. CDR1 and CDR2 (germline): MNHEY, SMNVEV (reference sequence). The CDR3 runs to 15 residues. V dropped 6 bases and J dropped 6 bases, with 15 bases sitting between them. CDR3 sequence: CASSSDALGNSPLHF. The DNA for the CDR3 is TGTGCCAGCAGCTCGGATGCGCTGGGTAATTCACCCCTCCACTTT.

The CDR3 nucleotides are TGTGCCAGTAGTGGAAGGTCCCGGACAGGGAACACTGAAGCTTTCTTT. Translating gives CASSGRSRTGNTEAFF. This chain connects TRBV19 to TRBJ1-1; 7 bases map to TRBD1. There are 16 residues in the CDR3. V was pared by 5 bases and J by 1 base, with 10 bases of the junction left unmatched. Germline CDR1 LNHDA, CDR2 SQIVND (reference sequence).

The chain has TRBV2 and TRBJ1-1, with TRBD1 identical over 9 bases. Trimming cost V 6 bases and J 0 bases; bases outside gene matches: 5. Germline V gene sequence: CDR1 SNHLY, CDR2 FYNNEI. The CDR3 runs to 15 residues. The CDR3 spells CASSRDREMNTEAFF. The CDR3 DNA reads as TGTGCCAGCAGCCGGGACAGGGAGATGAACACTGAAGCTTTCTTT.

The CDR3 spells CASREQTSGFNIQYF. The CDR3, as DNA: TGTGCCAGCAGAGAGCAGACTAGCGGTTTTAACATTCAGTACTTC. The V and J genes are TRBV2 and TRBJ2-4; 9 bases match TRBD2. This CDR3 has 15 amino acids. Germline CDR1 SNHLY, CDR2 FYNNEI. The trim removed 6 bases at V and 7 bases at J, leaving 10 bases unmatched.

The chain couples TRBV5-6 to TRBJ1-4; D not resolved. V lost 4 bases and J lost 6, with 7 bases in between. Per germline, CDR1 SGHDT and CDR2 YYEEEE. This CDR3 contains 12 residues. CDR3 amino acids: CASSDPDEKLFF. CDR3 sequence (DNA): TGTGCCAGCAGCGACCCGGATGAAAAACTGTTTTTT.

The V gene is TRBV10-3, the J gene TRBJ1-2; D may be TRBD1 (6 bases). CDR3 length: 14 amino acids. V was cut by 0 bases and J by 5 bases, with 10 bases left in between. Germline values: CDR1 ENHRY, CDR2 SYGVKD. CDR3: CAISESIQGYGYTF. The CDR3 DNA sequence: TGTGCCATCAGTGAGTCGATTCAGGGGTATGGCTACACCTTC.

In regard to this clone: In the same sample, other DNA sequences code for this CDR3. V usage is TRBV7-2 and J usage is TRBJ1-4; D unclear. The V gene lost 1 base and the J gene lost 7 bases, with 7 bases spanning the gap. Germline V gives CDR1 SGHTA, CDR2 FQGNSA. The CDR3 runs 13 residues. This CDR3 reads CASSLGAGEKLFF. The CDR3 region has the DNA TGTGCCAGCAGCTTAGGTGCAGGTGAAAAACTGTTTTTT.

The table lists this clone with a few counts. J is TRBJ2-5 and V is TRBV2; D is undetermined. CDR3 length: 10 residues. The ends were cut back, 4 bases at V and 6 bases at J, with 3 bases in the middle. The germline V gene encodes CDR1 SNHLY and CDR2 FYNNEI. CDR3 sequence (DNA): TGTGCCAGCAGTGCCCAGACCCAGTACTTC. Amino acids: CASSAQTQYF. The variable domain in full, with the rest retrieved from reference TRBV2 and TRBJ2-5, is EPEVTQTPSHQVTQMGQEVILRCVPISNHLYFYWYRQILGQKVEFLVSFYNNEISEKSEIFDDQFSVERPDGSNFTLKIRSTKLEDSAMYFCASSAQTQYFGPGTRLLVL.

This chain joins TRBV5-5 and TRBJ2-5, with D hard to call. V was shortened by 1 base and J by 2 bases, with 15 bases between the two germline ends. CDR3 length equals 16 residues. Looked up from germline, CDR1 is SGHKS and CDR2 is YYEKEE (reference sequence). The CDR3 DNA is TGTGCCAGCAGCTTGATAATGACGAGCTTACAAGAGACCCAGTACTTC. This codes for CASSLIMTSLQETQYF.

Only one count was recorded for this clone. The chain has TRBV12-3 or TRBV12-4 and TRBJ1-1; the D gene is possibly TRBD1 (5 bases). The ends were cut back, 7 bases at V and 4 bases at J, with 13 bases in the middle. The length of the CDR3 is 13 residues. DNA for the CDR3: TGTGCCAGCACCTTGGGGGTCGGCACTGAAGCTTTCTTT. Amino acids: CASTLGVGTEAFF.

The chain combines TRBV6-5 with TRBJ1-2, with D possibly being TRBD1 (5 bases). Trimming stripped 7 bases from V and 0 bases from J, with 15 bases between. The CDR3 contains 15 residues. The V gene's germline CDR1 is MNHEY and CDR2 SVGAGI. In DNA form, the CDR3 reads TGTGCCAGCAATAAAGTGCCGGGGGCTAACTATGGCTACACCTTC. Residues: CASNKVPGANYGYTF.

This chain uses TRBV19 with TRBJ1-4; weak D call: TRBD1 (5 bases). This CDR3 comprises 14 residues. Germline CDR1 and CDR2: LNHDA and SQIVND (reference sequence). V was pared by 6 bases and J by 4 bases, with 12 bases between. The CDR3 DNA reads TGTGCCAGTAGGAGGGGAGGACTTAATGAAAAACTGTTTTTT. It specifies CASRRGGLNEKLFF.

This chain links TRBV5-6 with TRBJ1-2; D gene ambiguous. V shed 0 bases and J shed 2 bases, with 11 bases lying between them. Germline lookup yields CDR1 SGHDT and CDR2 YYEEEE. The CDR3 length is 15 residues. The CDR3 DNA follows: TGTGCCAGCAGCTTGGTACGCGCGTTAAACTATGGCTACACCTTC. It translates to CASSLVRALNYGYTF.

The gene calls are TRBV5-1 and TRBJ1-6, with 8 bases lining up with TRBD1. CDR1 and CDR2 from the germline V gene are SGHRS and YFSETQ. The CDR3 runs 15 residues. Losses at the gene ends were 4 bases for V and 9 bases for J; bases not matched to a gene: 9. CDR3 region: CASSKKDREASPLHF. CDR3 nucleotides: TGCGCCAGCAGCAAGAAGGACAGGGAGGCTTCACCCCTCCACTTT.

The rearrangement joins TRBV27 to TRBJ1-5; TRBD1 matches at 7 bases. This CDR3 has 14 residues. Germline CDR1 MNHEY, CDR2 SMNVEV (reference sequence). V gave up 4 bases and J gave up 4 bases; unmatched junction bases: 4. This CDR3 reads CASSSRDRNQPQHF. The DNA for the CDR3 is TGTGCCAGCAGTTCCCGGGACAGAAATCAGCCCCAGCATTTT.

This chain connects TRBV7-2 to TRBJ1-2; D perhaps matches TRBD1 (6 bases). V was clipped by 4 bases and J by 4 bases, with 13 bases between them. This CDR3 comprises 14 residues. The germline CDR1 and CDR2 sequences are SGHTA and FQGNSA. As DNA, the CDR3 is TGTGCCAGCAGCTCGGACAGTGGACCCTATGGCTACACCTTC. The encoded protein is CASSSDSGPYGYTF.

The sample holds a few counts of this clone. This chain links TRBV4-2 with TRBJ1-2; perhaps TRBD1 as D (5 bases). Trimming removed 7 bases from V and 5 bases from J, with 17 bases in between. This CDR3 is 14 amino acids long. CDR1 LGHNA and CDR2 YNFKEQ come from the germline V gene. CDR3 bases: TGTGCCAGCACCCCCGCGGGGGTGACGTATGGCTACACCTTC. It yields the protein CASTPAGVTYGYTF.

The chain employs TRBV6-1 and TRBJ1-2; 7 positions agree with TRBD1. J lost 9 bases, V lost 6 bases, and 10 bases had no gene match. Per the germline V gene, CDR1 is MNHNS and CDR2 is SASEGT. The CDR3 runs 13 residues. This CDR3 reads CASSSDRESSYTF. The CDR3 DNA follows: TGTGCCAGCAGCTCCGACAGGGAGTCGAGCTACACCTTC.